The TCR beta chain under discussion was sequenced for a study of blood T cell repertoires in COVID-19. Germline loops: CDR1 LNHDA, CDR2 SQIVND (reference sequence). With 6 bases clipped from V and 4 bases from J, the junction kept 10 bases outside the gene matches. The CDR3 runs to 16 residues. Produced via immunoSEQ multiplex PCR; TCRdb's table is partial and in-frame only. The table records about 150,000 clones, under 95% of them present only once. The receptor comes from a man between 18 and 29 years old with COVID-19, enrolled during active disease. The chain couples TRBV19 to TRBJ1-5, with 9 bases that match TRBD1. Sequencing was carried out using peripheral blood. The CDR3 sequence: CASRRSGQGRNQPQHF. The DNA of the CDR3 is TGTGCCAGTAGACGTTCAGGACAGGGGAGAAATCAGCCCCAGCATTTT.